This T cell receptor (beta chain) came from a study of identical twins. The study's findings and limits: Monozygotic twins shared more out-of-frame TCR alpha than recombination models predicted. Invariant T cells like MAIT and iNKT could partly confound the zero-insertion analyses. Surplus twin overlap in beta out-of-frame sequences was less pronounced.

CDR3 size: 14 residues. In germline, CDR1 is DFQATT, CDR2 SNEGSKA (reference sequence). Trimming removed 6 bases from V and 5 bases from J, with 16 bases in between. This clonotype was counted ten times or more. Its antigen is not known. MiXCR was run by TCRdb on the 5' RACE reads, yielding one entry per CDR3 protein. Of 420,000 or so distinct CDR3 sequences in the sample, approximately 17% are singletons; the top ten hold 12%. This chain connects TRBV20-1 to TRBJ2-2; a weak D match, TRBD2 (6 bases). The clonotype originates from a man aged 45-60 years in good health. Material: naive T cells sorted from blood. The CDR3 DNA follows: TGCAGTGCCGCCATGGGGAGCGGGACCGGGGAGCTGTTTTTT. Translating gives CSAAMGSGTGELFF.